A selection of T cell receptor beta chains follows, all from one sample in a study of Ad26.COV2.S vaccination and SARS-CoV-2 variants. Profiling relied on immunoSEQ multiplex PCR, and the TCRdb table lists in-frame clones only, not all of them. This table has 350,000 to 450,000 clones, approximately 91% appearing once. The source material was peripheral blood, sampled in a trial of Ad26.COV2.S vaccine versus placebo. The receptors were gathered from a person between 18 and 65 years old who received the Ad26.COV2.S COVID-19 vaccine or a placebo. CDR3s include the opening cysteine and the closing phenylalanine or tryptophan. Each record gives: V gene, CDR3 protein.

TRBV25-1 CASSLIMETQYF
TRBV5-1 CASSLWDRGREQYF
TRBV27 CASSSQTGSYEQYF
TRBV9 CASSADRGTWSEQFF
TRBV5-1 CASSGPSASSYEQYF
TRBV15 CATSRDTGMTEAFF
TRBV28 CASTITGDNEQYF
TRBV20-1 CSASKPSGRGYEQYF
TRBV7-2 CASSVRLAGDSYEQYF
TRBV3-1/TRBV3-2 CASSQVTDRDRALPQHF
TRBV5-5 CASSPRHRQENEQFF
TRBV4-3 CASSQVELAQEQYF
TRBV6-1 CASSEARGYEQFF
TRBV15 CATSRDRFRELNNEQFF
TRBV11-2 CASSLGLLRDEQYF
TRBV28 CASRTGETDSGNTIYF
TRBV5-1 CASSLGAPVDEQYF
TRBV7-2 CASSSAHRIETQYF
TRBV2 CASSREAFGNEQFF
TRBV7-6 CASSLGSYNTQYF
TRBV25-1 CASSGGTGSFF
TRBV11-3 CASSQAGLGTGELFF
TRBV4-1 CASSQEGLNSYNEQFF
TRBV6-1 CASSDGAGGYNEQFF
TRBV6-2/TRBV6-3 CASSYPLAGVGPQETQYF
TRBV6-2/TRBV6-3 CASSRGHNEQFF
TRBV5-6 CASSLLGGIVSGNTIYF
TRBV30 CAWRGGLAGPYEQYF
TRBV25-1 CASRIDQGANTEAFF
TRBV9 CASSTLGLLTDTQYF
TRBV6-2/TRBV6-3 CASSSPGRTSGNTIYF
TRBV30 CAWSPGGRYEQYF
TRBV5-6 CASSLGGRGQPQHF
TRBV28 CASSFKLNTEAFF
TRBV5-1 CASSYGTGNKNIQYF
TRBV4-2 CASSNPKFDYGYTF
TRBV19 CASSIEVTEDEQFF
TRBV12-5 CASGLSLNTEAFF
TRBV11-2 CASSLGGQGRGYTF
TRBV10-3 CAISPAGEDYGYTF
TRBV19 CASTPGTVNTEAFF
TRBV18 CASSLFEGQDTQYF
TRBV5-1 CASSGLTSRAYEQYF
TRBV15 CATSRASGTYNEQFF
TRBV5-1 CASSLEGAGELFF
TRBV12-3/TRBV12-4 CASSRPGETQYF
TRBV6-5 CASGRLYEQYF
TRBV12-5 CASGRPTGEQQPQHF
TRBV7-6 CASSSTPQGDYEQYF
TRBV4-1 CASSYRQGQNTEAFF
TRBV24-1 CATSDLSGPNPPDTQYF
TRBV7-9 CASSRLAGSNTGELFF
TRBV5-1 CASSAQGYTEAFF